This T cell receptor beta chain appears in the sequencing data of a study of cytomegalovirus exposure and HLA in healthy donors. The PCR used 60 Vbeta and 13 Jbeta primers. Generated by immunoSEQ multiplex PCR, the TCRdb table keeps only in-frame clones and is missing some. The sample records roughly 100,000 clones, roughly 80% being singletons. Looked up from germline, CDR1 is MNHEY and CDR2 is SMNVEV (reference sequence). The CDR3 covers 12 residues. The trim removed 8 bases at V and 13 bases at J, leaving 13 bases unmatched. This TCR was sampled from a female donor in good health and CMV-seropositive. V and J are TRBV27 and TRBJ2-5, with 7 bases fitting TRBD2. The sequencing input was PBMCs. The CDR3 DNA reads TGTGCCAGCGGGGTAACAGCGGGAACGCGGTACTTC. It is translated as CASGVTAGTRYF.